Listed below are T cell receptor beta chains from one sample, sequenced in a study of post-analysis software for immune sequencing data. Each CDR3 protein gets one entry after TCRdb re-called the PCR reads with MiXCR. This table holds 150,000 to 200,000 distinct CDR3 sequences, about 32% found once. What was sequenced was blood. The receptors originated from a girl aged 10 to 17 with multiple sclerosis. CDR3s include the opening cysteine and the closing phenylalanine or tryptophan. D genes are given only for firm matches. Expanded clones get a size class; other rows say once, few or many, or leave the size out.

abundance: .
v_gene: TRBV9
d_gene: .
j_gene: TRBJ1-1
CDR3aa: CASSLDRVDTEAFF

abundance: few
v_gene: TRBV15
d_gene: .
j_gene: TRBJ1-3
CDR3aa: CATSRSRQNNLPGNTIYF

abundance: few
v_gene: TRBV9
d_gene: TRBD1
j_gene: TRBJ2-3
CDR3aa: CASSSRAQGASDTQYF

abundance: many
v_gene: TRBV13
d_gene: .
j_gene: TRBJ2-5
CDR3aa: CASSLGRIQETQYF

abundance: once
v_gene: TRBV4-3
d_gene: .
j_gene: TRBJ2-1
CDR3aa: CASSWAVGGEQFF

abundance: .
v_gene: TRBV28
d_gene: TRBD2
j_gene: TRBJ2-5
CDR3aa: CASSREANNEQYF

abundance: many
v_gene: TRBV12-3/TRBV12-4
d_gene: .
j_gene: TRBJ2-3
CDR3aa: CASSYGGFGDTQYF

abundance: few
v_gene: TRBV20-1
d_gene: TRBD2
j_gene: TRBJ2-1
CDR3aa: CSARGGTWRDEQFF

abundance: many
v_gene: TRBV6-6
d_gene: TRBD2
j_gene: TRBJ2-1
CDR3aa: CASSYGGVANEQFF

abundance: .
v_gene: TRBV19
d_gene: .
j_gene: TRBJ2-1
CDR3aa: CASSRLRGEQFF

abundance: few
v_gene: TRBV7-2
d_gene: .
j_gene: TRBJ2-7
CDR3aa: CASSLVSRMEQYF

abundance: .
v_gene: TRBV6-6
d_gene: .
j_gene: TRBJ2-7
CDR3aa: CASRPTGGVTYEQYF

abundance: .
v_gene: TRBV20-1
d_gene: .
j_gene: TRBJ1-3
CDR3aa: CSARDYEGSGNTIYF

abundance: many
v_gene: TRBV9
d_gene: TRBD2
j_gene: TRBJ2-3
CDR3aa: CASSVVGGRRPDTQYF

abundance: .
v_gene: TRBV10-2
d_gene: TRBD1
j_gene: TRBJ2-6
CDR3aa: CASSQRGGQLGSGANVLTF

abundance: .
v_gene: TRBV7-2
d_gene: .
j_gene: TRBJ2-7
CDR3aa: CASSPRDGGYEQYF

abundance: few
v_gene: TRBV25-1
d_gene: TRBD1
j_gene: TRBJ1-4
CDR3aa: CASSLTDLPGGLANEKLFF

abundance: .
v_gene: TRBV2
d_gene: .
j_gene: TRBJ2-5
CDR3aa: CASSPPSSPGGTQYF

abundance: many
v_gene: TRBV5-1
d_gene: TRBD1
j_gene: TRBJ2-7
CDR3aa: CASSSGQDPYEQYF

abundance: .
v_gene: TRBV11-2
d_gene: .
j_gene: TRBJ1-1
CDR3aa: CASRWYTEAFF

abundance: many
v_gene: TRBV6-1
d_gene: TRBD2
j_gene: TRBJ2-3
CDR3aa: CATKISGSTDTQYF

abundance: .
v_gene: TRBV12-3/TRBV12-4
d_gene: .
j_gene: TRBJ2-7
CDR3aa: CASSAPLGESSYEQYF

abundance: .
v_gene: TRBV15
d_gene: TRBD1
j_gene: TRBJ2-4
CDR3aa: CATSRGTGSYNEQYF

abundance: many
v_gene: TRBV7-9
d_gene: TRBD2
j_gene: TRBJ2-1
CDR3aa: CASSFLPPSGRAYNEQFF

abundance: many
v_gene: TRBV28
d_gene: .
j_gene: TRBJ2-7
CDR3aa: CASSRRDGYEQYF

abundance: .
v_gene: TRBV2
d_gene: TRBD1
j_gene: TRBJ1-5
CDR3aa: CASRAGTVQFSNQPQHF

abundance: many
v_gene: TRBV9
d_gene: .
j_gene: TRBJ2-5
CDR3aa: CASSVDWLTGEETQYF

abundance: many
v_gene: TRBV20-1
d_gene: .
j_gene: TRBJ1-2
CDR3aa: CSAISAGVGYGYTF

abundance: few
v_gene: TRBV12-3/TRBV12-4
d_gene: .
j_gene: TRBJ1-1
CDR3aa: CASREYSTEAFF

abundance: .
v_gene: TRBV7-2
d_gene: .
j_gene: TRBJ2-5
CDR3aa: CASSLVRLGEQYF

abundance: .
v_gene: TRBV7-2
d_gene: .
j_gene: TRBJ1-1
CDR3aa: CASSLSGYGGTEAFF